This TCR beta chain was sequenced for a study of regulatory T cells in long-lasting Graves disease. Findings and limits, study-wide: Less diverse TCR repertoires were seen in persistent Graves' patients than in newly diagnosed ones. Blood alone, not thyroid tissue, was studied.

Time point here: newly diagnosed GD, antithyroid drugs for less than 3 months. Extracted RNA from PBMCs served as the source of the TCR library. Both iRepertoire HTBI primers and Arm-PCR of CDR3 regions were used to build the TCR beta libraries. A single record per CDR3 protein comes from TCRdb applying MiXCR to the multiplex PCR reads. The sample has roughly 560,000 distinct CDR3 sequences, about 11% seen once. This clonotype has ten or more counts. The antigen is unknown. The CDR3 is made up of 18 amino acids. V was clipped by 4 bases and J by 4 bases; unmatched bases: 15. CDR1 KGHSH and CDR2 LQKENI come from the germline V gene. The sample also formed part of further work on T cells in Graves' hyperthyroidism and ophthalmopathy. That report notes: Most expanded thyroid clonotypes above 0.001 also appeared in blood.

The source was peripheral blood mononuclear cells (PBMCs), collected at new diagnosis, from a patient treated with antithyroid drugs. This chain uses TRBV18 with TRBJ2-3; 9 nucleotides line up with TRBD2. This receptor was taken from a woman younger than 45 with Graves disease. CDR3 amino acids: CASSLIRSAGGPPDTQYF. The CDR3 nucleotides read TGTGCCAGCTCACTCATTCGTTCGGCGGGAGGGCCCCCAGATACGCAGTATTTT. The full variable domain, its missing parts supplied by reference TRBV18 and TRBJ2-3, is NAGVMQNPRHLVRRRGQEARLRCSPMKGHSHVYWYRQLPEEGLKFMVYLQKENIIDESGMPKERFSAEFPKEGPSILRIQQVVRGDSAAYFCASSLIRSAGGPPDTQYFGPGTRLTVL.